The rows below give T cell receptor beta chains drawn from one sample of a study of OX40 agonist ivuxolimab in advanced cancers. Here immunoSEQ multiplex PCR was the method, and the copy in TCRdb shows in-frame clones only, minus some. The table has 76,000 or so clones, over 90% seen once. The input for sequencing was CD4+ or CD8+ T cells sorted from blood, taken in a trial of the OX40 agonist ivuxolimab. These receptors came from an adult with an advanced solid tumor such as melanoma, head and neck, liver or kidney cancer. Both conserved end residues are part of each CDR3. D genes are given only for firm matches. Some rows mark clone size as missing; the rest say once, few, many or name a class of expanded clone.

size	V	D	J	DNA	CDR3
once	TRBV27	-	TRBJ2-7	TGTGCCAGCAGTCCACGGCAGGTGGGGCCCTACGAGCAGTACTTC	CASSPRQVGPYEQYF
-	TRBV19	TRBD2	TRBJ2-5	TGTGCCAGTAGTATCCTTGCGGGAGTTGTAGAGACCCAGTACTTC	CASSILAGVVETQYF
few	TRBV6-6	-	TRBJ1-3	TGTGCCAGCAGTTACGACGGGGGAAACACCATATATTTT	CASSYDGGNTIYF
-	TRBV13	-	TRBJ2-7	TGTGCCAGCAGCGGCGCTAGCCGGTTACCCTACGAGCAGTACTTC	CASSGASRLPYEQYF
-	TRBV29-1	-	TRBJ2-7	TGCAGCGTTGTGGGGGGGCCACTACCTACCGACGAGCAGTACTTC	CSVVGGPLPTDEQYF
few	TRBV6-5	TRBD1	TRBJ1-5	TGTGCCAGCAGTCACAGGGGGTCGAAGCCCCAGCATTTT	CASSHRGSKPQHF
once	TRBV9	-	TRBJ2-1	TGTGCCAGCAGCGTAGATTGGCAGAGCCTTTACAATGAGCAGTTCTTC	CASSVDWQSLYNEQFF
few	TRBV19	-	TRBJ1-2	TGTGCCAGTAGTATAGAGGGCGAGGGCTACACCTTC	CASSIEGEGYTF
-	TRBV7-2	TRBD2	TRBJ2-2	TGTGCCAGCAGCTTAGTAAAGGGACTAGCAGTTTACGGGGAGCTGTTTTTT	CASSLVKGLAVYGELFF
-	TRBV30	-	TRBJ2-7	TGTGCCTGGAGTGGGGTCAGGATCTCCTACGAGCAGTACTTC	CAWSGVRISYEQYF
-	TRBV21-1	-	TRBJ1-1	TGTGCCAGCAACCACCTTTGGGGGCGGACTGAAGCTTTCTTT	CASNHLWGRTEAFF
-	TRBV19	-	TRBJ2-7	TGTGCCAGTAGTATAGTGGGCACTCGTTTGGGCTACGAGCAGTACTTC	CASSIVGTRLGYEQYF
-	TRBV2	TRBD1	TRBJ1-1	TGTGCCAGCAGTGAAGTACTAACAGGGGGCACTGAAGCTTTCTTT	CASSEVLTGGTEAFF
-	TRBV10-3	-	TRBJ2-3	TGTGCCATCAGTGAGGCTCCAGGGCAAGCCACAGATACGCAGTATTTT	CAISEAPGQATDTQYF
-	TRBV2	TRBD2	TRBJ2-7	TGTGCCAGCAGGGAACTAGCGGGAGGCTCCTACGAGCAGTACTTC	CASRELAGGSYEQYF
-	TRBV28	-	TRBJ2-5	TGTGCCAGCAGTTTACAGTGGACAGAGCAAGAGACCCAGTACTTC	CASSLQWTEQETQYF
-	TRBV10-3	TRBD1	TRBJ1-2	TGTGCCATCAGTGAGGACCCCGCAGGGGGCTATGGCTACACCTTC	CAISEDPAGGYGYTF
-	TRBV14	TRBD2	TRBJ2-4	TGTGCCAGCAGCCTCCTGTCTAGCGGGCGAAACATTCAGTACTTC	CASSLLSSGRNIQYF
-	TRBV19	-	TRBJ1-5	TGTGCCAGTAGGAGCAGGGGTCAGCCCCAGCATTTT	CASRSRGQPQHF
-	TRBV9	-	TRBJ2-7	TGTGCCAGCAGCGTCGGACAATCCTACGAGCAGTACTTC	CASSVGQSYEQYF
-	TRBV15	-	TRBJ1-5	TGTGCCACCAGCAGGACAGGTCCCCCGGAGCCCCAGCATTTT	CATSRTGPPEPQHF
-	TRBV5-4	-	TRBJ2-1	TGTGCCAGCAGCTTGGAGGGGCGCTTAAATGAGCAGTTCTTC	CASSLEGRLNEQFF
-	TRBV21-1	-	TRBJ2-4	TGTGCCAGCAGCAAAGGAGGGGGAGCCAAAAACATTCAGTACTTC	CASSKGGGAKNIQYF
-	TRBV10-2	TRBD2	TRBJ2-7	TGCGCCAGCAGGGACCGGACTAGCTCCTACGAGCAGTACTTC	CASRDRTSSYEQYF
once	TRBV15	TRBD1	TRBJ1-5	TGTGCCACCAGTGAAGACAGGGACAATCAGCCCCAGCATTTT	CATSEDRDNQPQHF
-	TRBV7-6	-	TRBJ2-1	TGTGCCAGCAGCTCCGGACTGGATGAGCAGTTCTTC	CASSSGLDEQFF
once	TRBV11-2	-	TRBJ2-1	TGTGCCAGCAGCCCAAGTACCCATGAGCAGTTCTTC	CASSPSTHEQFF
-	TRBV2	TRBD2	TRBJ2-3	TGTGCCAGCAGCGCCCTGACTAGCGCCTACACAGATACGCAGTATTTT	CASSALTSAYTDTQYF
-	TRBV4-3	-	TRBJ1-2	TGCGCCAGCAGCCATCCTATTGGCCGCTCTACAGGGACGTCTGGCTACACCTTC	CASSHPIGRSTGTSGYTF
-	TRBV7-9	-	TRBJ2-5	TGTGCCAGCAGCCTTTTTCCGGGGGCAGACGTCCAAGAGACCCAGTACTTC	CASSLFPGADVQETQYF
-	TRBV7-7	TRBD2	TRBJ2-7	TGTGCTAGCAGCTTTAGGGAGGGCTACGAGCAGTACTTC	CASSFREGYEQYF
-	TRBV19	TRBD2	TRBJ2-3	TGTGCCAGTACGGGCGGGAGTGCAGATACGCAGTATTTT	CASTGGSADTQYF
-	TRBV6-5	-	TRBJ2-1	TGTGCCAGCAGTTCTGATGGGAAGGGACCTTACAATGAGCAGTTCTTC	CASSSDGKGPYNEQFF
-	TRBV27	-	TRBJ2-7	TGTGCCAGCAGTTTAGACGGCCCTTCCTACGAGCAGTACTTC	CASSLDGPSYEQYF
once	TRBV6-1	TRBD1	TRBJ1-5	TGTGCCAGCAGTGATCCGGACAGGGCCAATCAGCCCCAGCATTTT	CASSDPDRANQPQHF
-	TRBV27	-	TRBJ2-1	TGTGCCAGCAGTGGGATACAAGGGATAGAGCAGTTCTTC	CASSGIQGIEQFF
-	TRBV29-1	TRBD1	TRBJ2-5	TGCAGCGTCGACTCACTCCAGGGGGCCCAGTACTTC	CSVDSLQGAQYF
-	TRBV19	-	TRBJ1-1	TGTGCCAGTAGTATCCTCGGTAACACTGAAGCTTTCTTT	CASSILGNTEAFF
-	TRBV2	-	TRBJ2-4	TGTGCCAGCAGTGAAATGGGGGGACTAGCCAAAAACATTCAGTACTTC	CASSEMGGLAKNIQYF
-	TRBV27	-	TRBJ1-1	TGTGCCAGCAGCCCTGATGACAGTTTGTTAAGAGCTTTCTTT	CASSPDDSLLRAFF
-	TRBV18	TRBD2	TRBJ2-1	TGTGCCAGCTCACCGCGGGGGTACAATGAGCAGTTCTTC	CASSPRGYNEQFF
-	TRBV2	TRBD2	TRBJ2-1	TGTGCCAGCAGCCGCGCTAGCGGGGCCTACAATGAGCAGTTCTTC	CASSRASGAYNEQFF
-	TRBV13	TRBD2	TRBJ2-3	TGTGCCAGCTACTGGCTAGCGGGCACAGATACGCAGTATTTT	CASYWLAGTDTQYF
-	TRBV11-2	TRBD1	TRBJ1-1	TGTGCCAGCAGCTTAGCTGGCAGGGGGGGTACTGAAGCTTTCTTT	CASSLAGRGGTEAFF
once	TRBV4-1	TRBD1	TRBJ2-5	TGCGCCAGCAGCCAAGGGACAGGCGAGACCCAGTACTTC	CASSQGTGETQYF
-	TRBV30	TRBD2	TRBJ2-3	TGTGCCTGGAGTTCTTTAGTCGGGGGGGCAGATACGCAGTATTTT	CAWSSLVGGADTQYF
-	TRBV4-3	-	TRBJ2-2	TGCGCCAGCAGTCTAACCAGGGGTCCCGGGGAGCTGTTTTTT	CASSLTRGPGELFF